This T cell receptor (beta chain) was found in a study of memory CD4+ T cells and cytomegalovirus serostatus. With respect to this clone: Its antigen is undetermined.

Single viable CD3+CD4+CD8-CD45RO+ cells were sorted as the memory CD4+ T cells. Deletions cut 6 bases from V and 2 bases from J, with 11 bases between. The CDR3 is 13 amino acids. In germline, CDR1 is MNHNY, CDR2 SVGAGI (reference sequence). Study results and caveats: Repertoires predicted CMV serostatus with median bootstrapped AUC of around 0.95. The CMV-associated TCR signature appears largely within the CD4+ memory repertoire.

Clones were read by immunoSEQ multiplex PCR, and TCRdb kept only the in-frame ones, dropping some. The sample yields over 65,000 clones, around 78% seen once. The chain employs TRBV6-6 and TRBJ2-7; D may be TRBD1 (5 bases). This receptor was identified in an adult in good health and CMV-seropositive. Input material: memory CD4+ T cells from blood. CDR3 in DNA: TGTGCCAGCAGCAGGACACGGACCTACGAGCAGTACTTC. Amino acids: CASSRTRTYEQYF.